The source of this T cell receptor (beta chain) is a study of cytomegalovirus exposure and HLA in healthy donors. The junction had 7 bases not matched to a gene; V was cut back by 0 bases and J by 2 bases. The germline V gene has CDR1 SGHTA and CDR2 FQGTGA. This CDR3 has 19 residues. General observations from the study: Previously analyzed data showed that most TCR beta V segments were productive at a frequency of about 90% or about 30%. CMV serostatus stood as the only immune exposure information on hand. A later look showed TCR association rates differing by HLA locus, highest for DRB1 and lowest for HLA-C.

Worth noting for this clone: What it recognizes is unknown.

Primers included in the PCR were 60 Vbeta and 13 Jbeta primers. The table came from immunoSEQ multiplex PCR; TCRdb's copy has only in-frame clones and leaves some out. This sample has over 100,000 clones, with around 70% found just once. The clonotype originates from a male donor in good health and CMV-seronegative. Source material: PBMCs. The rearrangement joins TRBV7-3 to TRBJ2-5, with TRBD2 identical over 15 bases. CDR3 nucleotide sequence: TGTGCCAGCAGCTTAACAGGGACTAGCGGGGGGATACAACAAGAGACCCAGTACTTC. Its protein is CASSLTGTSGGIQQETQYF.